Following are 25 T cell receptor beta chains from one sample sequenced in a study of cytomegalovirus exposure and HLA in healthy donors. A multiplex PCR was run with 60 Vbeta primers and 13 Jbeta primers. Here immunoSEQ multiplex PCR was the method, and the copy in TCRdb shows in-frame clones only, minus some. The table lists 130,000 to 150,000 clones, around three quarters of them singletons, with around 3% in the top ten. Sequencing was carried out using PBMCs. The receptors come from a man aged 35-49 years in good health and CMV-seropositive.

Here the CDR3 reads CASSEQGLAGNEQFF. The CDR3 nucleotides are TGTGCCAGCAGTGAACAAGGGCTAGCGGGAAATGAGCAGTTCTTC. The chain carries TRBV6-1 and TRBJ2-1, with TRBD2 matching over 9 bases. The ends lost 2 bases at V and 7 bases at J; junction bases unmatched: 6. The germline V gene has CDR1 MNHNS and CDR2 SASEGT. The CDR3 covers 15 residues.

The chain is built from TRBV27 and TRBJ1-5; D may be TRBD1 (6 bases). Germline loops: CDR1 MNHEY, CDR2 SMNVEV (reference sequence). The germline V and J ends were trimmed by 5 bases and 6 bases, with 11 bases remaining between them. The CDR3 has 13 amino acids. CDR3 sequence: CASSLRGSQPQHF. The CDR3 region has the DNA TGTGCCAGCAGTCTCAGGGGTTCTCAGCCCCAGCATTTT.

J is TRBJ1-5 and V is TRBV7-5; TRBD1, as called in the table, went unchecked against the DNA. TRBV7-5 corresponds to a pseudogene. The CDR3 has 16 amino acids. The CDR3 sequence is CARSLEGTGGCQPQHF. CDR3 nucleotides: TGTGCCAGAAGCTTAGAGGGGACAGGGGGCTGTCAGCCCCAGCATTTT.

This clone was seen a handful of times. This chain connects TRBV27 to TRBJ2-3; 10 nucleotides align to TRBD1. Germline V lookup: CDR1 MNHEY, CDR2 SMNVEV (reference sequence). The CDR3 sequence is 15 residues long. J gave up 4 bases and V 1 base, and 2 bases lay outside the gene matches. CDR3 coding DNA: TGTGCCAGCAGTTTATTTGGGACAGGGGCAGATACGCAGTATTTT. Its translation: CASSLFGTGADTQYF.

The chain couples TRBV6-6 to TRBJ1-2; no firm D call. The CDR3 extends over 11 amino acids. The V gene lost 5 bases and the J gene lost 9 bases, with 10 bases spanning the gap. Germline values: CDR1 MNHNY, CDR2 SVGAGI (reference sequence). The CDR3 nucleotides read TGTGCCAGCAGTCTAAGGAGGAGCTACACCTTC. Amino acids: CASSLRRSYTF.

In DNA, the CDR3 is TGTGCCAGCAGTCCGGAGGGTCGGGAGCAGTACTTC. Translating gives CASSPEGREQYF. The chain has TRBV5-6 and TRBJ2-7; TRBD2 might be the D (6 bases). This CDR3 is built from 12 residues. Germline V gene sequence: CDR1 SGHDT, CDR2 YYEEEE. The V end was cut by 5 bases, the J end by 7 bases, with 13 bases between.

J is TRBJ2-7 and V is TRBV7-3; D remains ambiguous. Germline lookup yields CDR1 SGHTA and CDR2 FQGTGA. CDR3 length: 12 amino acids. Trimming took off 5 bases at V and 2 bases at J, with 7 bases between the two ends. The CDR3 region has the DNA TGTGCCAGCAGCCCGGTCCCCTACGAGCAGTACTTC. Its protein is CASSPVPYEQYF.

The CDR3 loop is CASRDSGTGGTEAFF. CDR3 DNA: TGTGCCAGCAGGGATTCCGGGACAGGGGGAACTGAAGCTTTCTTT. V and J are TRBV6-6 and TRBJ1-1; 11 bases are a match to TRBD1. This CDR3 has 15 amino acids. The germline V gene has CDR1 MNHNY and CDR2 SVGAGI (reference sequence). With 6 bases clipped from V and 5 bases from J, the junction kept 8 bases outside the gene matches.

Many counts were recorded for this clone. This chain joins TRBV10-1 and TRBJ1-4; 10 bases map to TRBD1. J lost 8 bases, V lost 4 bases, and 7 bases had no gene match. The CDR3 runs 15 residues. Looked up from germline, CDR1 is WNHNN and CDR2 is SYGVQD (reference sequence). The CDR3 DNA sequence: TGCGCCAGCAGTGCTTCGGGACAGGGGCTCGAAAAACTGTTTTTT. As protein: CASSASGQGLEKLFF.

This clone was detected only a few times. The gene calls are TRBV5-1 and TRBJ1-1; 9 bases align to TRBD1. This CDR3 region has 14 residues. Germline V gene sequence: CDR1 SGHRS, CDR2 YFSETQ. With V trimmed by 4 bases and J by 4 bases, 5 bases remained unmatched. The CDR3 reads CASSPPDRGTEAFF. DNA of the CDR3: TGCGCCAGCAGCCCTCCGGACAGGGGCACTGAAGCTTTCTTT.

CDR3 nucleotides: TGTGCCAGTAGATCGGACAGGGCTTCTGTTGGCTACACCTTC. Amino acids: CASRSDRASVGYTF. The V gene is TRBV19, the J gene TRBJ1-2; 8 bases align to TRBD1. V shed 6 bases and J 7 bases; nucleotides not matched to a gene: 10. CDR1 and CDR2 from the germline V gene are LNHDA and SQIVND (reference sequence). This CDR3 has 14 residues.

This chain connects TRBV5-6 to TRBJ2-5, with 9 positions matching TRBD2. Germline V gene sequence: CDR1 SGHDT, CDR2 YYEEEE. Trimming cost V 4 bases and J 4 bases; bases outside gene matches: 14. The CDR3 extends over 17 amino acids. The CDR3 sequence is CASSIALAGVVSETQYF. In DNA, the CDR3 is TGTGCCAGCAGCATCGCCTTAGCGGGAGTGGTGTCAGAGACCCAGTACTTC.

The DNA for the CDR3 is TGCACCAGCAGCCAAGATTCCCCAGGGGATACGCAGTATTTT. Translated: CTSSQDSPGDTQYF. This chain uses TRBV1 with TRBJ2-3; TRBD1, the table's D call, was not compared with the DNA. TRBV1 is a pseudogene. The CDR3 spans 14 residues.

This clone was recorded a few times. This chain connects TRBV14 to TRBJ2-1; TRBD2 might be the D (6 bases). CDR3 length: 19 amino acids. Germline V gene lookup returns CDR1 SGHDN and CDR2 FVKESK. Trimming removed 1 base at V and 0 bases at J, with 19 bases between. CDR3 sequence: CASSQGIPSLASSYNEQFF. In DNA, the CDR3 is TGTGCCAGCAGCCAAGGGATTCCCTCGCTAGCGAGCTCCTACAATGAGCAGTTCTTC.

The rearrangement joins TRBV4-1 to TRBJ2-5, with 10 bases lining up with TRBD1. Trimming at V came to 4 bases and at J to 3 bases, leaving 8 bases not matched to a gene. Germline V gene sequence: CDR1 MGHRA, CDR2 YSYEKL. The CDR3 runs 16 residues. The CDR3 sequence: CASSRAYGTGEETQYF. DNA of the CDR3: TGCGCCAGCAGCCGAGCTTACGGGACAGGGGAAGAGACCCAGTACTTC.

V usage is TRBV19 and J usage is TRBJ1-5; D may be TRBD1 (5 bases). V lost 5 bases and J lost 0, with 11 bases in between. The CDR3 spans 15 residues. Germline V gene data show CDR1 as LNHDA and CDR2 as SQIVND (reference sequence). CDR3 residues: CASSPRRDSNQPQHF. The CDR3 bases are TGTGCCAGTAGTCCCCGCAGGGATAGCAATCAGCCCCAGCATTTT.

The gene calls are TRBV2 and TRBJ2-7; 7 nucleotides align to TRBD1. V was pared by 2 bases and J by 1 base, with 5 bases of the junction left unmatched. There are 15 residues in the CDR3. The germline V gene has CDR1 SNHLY and CDR2 FYNNEI. The CDR3 DNA sequence: TGTGCCAGCAGTGAACACGGGACAGCTTCCTACGAGCAGTACTTC. Its translation is CASSEHGTASYEQYF.

The rearrangement links TRBV30 to TRBJ1-1, with 8 positions matching TRBD1. Germline-derived CDR1 and CDR2 are GTSNPN and SVGIG (reference sequence). This CDR3 has 14 amino acids. V dropped 6 bases and J dropped 1; count of bases not matched to a gene: 7. In DNA form, the CDR3 reads TGTGCCTGCACAGGGGGAGGATGGAACACTGAAGCTTTCTTT. Translation: CACTGGGWNTEAFF. The full variable domain, in which reference TRBV30 and TRBJ1-1 provide the parts outside the CDR3, is SQTIHQWPATLVQPVGSPLSLECTVEGTSNPNLYWYRQAAGRGLQLLFYSVGIGQISSEVPQNLSASRPQDRQFILSSKKLLLSDSGFYLCACTGGGWNTEAFFGQGTRLTVV.

The V call is TRBV18, the J call TRBJ2-4; D perhaps matches TRBD1 (6 bases). CDR1 is KGHSH, CDR2 LQKENI, per germline. The CDR3 has 17 residues. The V gene lost 2 bases and the J gene lost 2 bases, with 16 bases spanning the gap. CDR3 in DNA: TGTGCCAGCTCACCAAGAGGGACAATCCTATCCAAAAACATTCAGTACTTC. Encoded protein: CASSPRGTILSKNIQYF.

About this clone itself: At one end the junction does not follow the germline gene, possibly because of a read error. The chain couples TRBV30 to TRBJ2-1; a weak D match, TRBD2 (6 bases). The length of the CDR3 is 14 residues. Germline CDR1 and CDR2: GTSNPN and SVGIG (reference sequence). The DNA of the CDR3 is TGTGCCTGGAGCACCGGGACTCCCAACAATGAGCGGTTCTTC. As protein: CAWSTGTPNNERFF.

The genes are TRBV11-2 and TRBJ2-5; maybe TRBD1 (5 bases). CDR1 and CDR2 (germline): SGHAT, FQNNGV. Trimming cost V 7 bases and J 4 bases, with 19 bases left between them. This CDR3 spans 15 amino acids. CDR3 amino acids: CASNPRQGRRETQYF. The CDR3 bases are TGTGCCAGCAACCCTCGGCAGGGTAGAAGAGAGACCCAGTACTTC.

This chain connects TRBV19 to TRBJ1-5, with 9 bases aligning to TRBD1. V shed 6 bases and J 6 bases; nucleotides not matched to a gene: 9. The CDR3 totals 15 residues. Germline values: CDR1 LNHDA, CDR2 SQIVND (reference sequence). This chain's CDR3 is CASRTGQGSGQPQHF. The CDR3 DNA sequence: TGTGCCAGTAGAACGGGACAGGGATCAGGTCAGCCCCAGCATTTT.

J is TRBJ2-1 and V is TRBV11-2; D ambiguous. The CDR3 is made up of 12 amino acids. V was shortened by 3 bases and J by 10 bases, with 10 bases between the two germline ends. Germline V gene lookup returns CDR1 SGHAT and CDR2 FQNNGV. CDR3 in amino acids: CASSFPSQEQFF. Here the CDR3 DNA reads TGTGCCAGCAGCTTTCCATCCCAGGAGCAGTTCTTC. Using reference TRBV11-2 and TRBJ2-1 for the parts outside the CDR3, the full variable domain is EAGVAQSPRYKIIEKRQSVAFWCNPISGHATLYWYQQILGQGPKLLIQFQNNGVVDDSQLPKDRFSAERLKGVDSTLKIQPAKLEDSAVYLCASSFPSQEQFFGPGTRLTVL.

The V gene is TRBV28, the J gene TRBJ2-1; 9 positions agree with TRBD2. The ends lost 6 bases at V and 10 bases at J; junction bases unmatched: 10. In germline, CDR1 is MDHEN, CDR2 SYDVKM. This CDR3 is 14 amino acids long. The CDR3: CASRASGTSFEQFF. As DNA, the CDR3 is TGTGCCAGCAGGGCATCCGGGACTAGCTTCGAGCAGTTCTTC.

The V and J genes are TRBV6-5 and TRBJ2-7; 8 bases align to TRBD1. The V segment lost 5 bases and the J segment 4 bases; nucleotides outside the gene matches: 1. Looked up from germline, CDR1 is MNHEY and CDR2 is SVGAGI. CDR3 length equals 12 residues. The CDR3 spells CASSRDRYEQYF. The CDR3 DNA reads TGTGCCAGCAGTCGGGACAGGTACGAGCAGTACTTC.